These 8 T cell receptor beta chains were all obtained from the same sample, sequenced in a study of cytomegalovirus exposure and HLA in healthy donors. In the PCR, 60 Vbeta and 13 Jbeta primers were used. Libraries were prepared by immunoSEQ multiplex PCR; TCRdb keeps only in-frame clonotypes and omits some of them. In the table there are some 120,000 clones, about 81% of which are singletons. Sequenced input: PBMCs. These receptors originate from a woman in her twenties or thirties in good health and CMV-seronegative.

This clone was seen only once. The rearrangement joins TRBV5-1 to TRBJ2-1; 8 nucleotides align to TRBD2. The CDR3 is made up of 14 amino acids. CDR1 is SGHRS, CDR2 YFSETQ, per germline. V shed 4 bases and J 7 bases; nucleotides not matched to a gene: 7. CDR3 in DNA: TGCGCCAGCAGCCCCTCCGCTAGCGGGAATGAGCAGTTCTTC. Encoded protein: CASSPSASGNEQFF.

This clone was counted a few times. This sequence joins TRBV6-5 and TRBJ2-1; TRBD2 matches at 7 bases. With V trimmed by 6 bases and J by 7 bases, 12 bases remained unmatched. Germline CDR1 and CDR2: MNHEY and SVGAGI. This CDR3 contains 15 residues. The chain's CDR3 is CASRTSGILGNEQFF. Written as DNA, the CDR3 is TGTGCCAGCAGAACCAGCGGGATCTTGGGAAATGAGCAGTTCTTC.

The gene calls are TRBV5-1 and TRBJ2-7; TRBD1 matches at 10 bases. The germline gives CDR1 SGHRS, CDR2 YFSETQ. This CDR3 has 15 amino acids. V shed 4 bases, J shed 9 bases, and the junction held 13 bases outside the gene matches. This CDR3 reads CASSPNVGTGESQYF. In DNA form, the CDR3 reads TGCGCCAGCAGCCCCAATGTTGGGACAGGGGAGTCGCAGTACTTC.

This rearrangement joins TRBV6-1 to TRBJ2-7, with D perhaps TRBD1 (5 bases). V lost 2 bases, J lost 7 bases, and 18 bases lay in between. The CDR3 sequence is 15 residues long. The germline CDR1 and CDR2 sequences are MNHNS and SASEGT. The CDR3 protein is CASSEFRGRAGEQYF. In nucleotides, the CDR3 is TGTGCCAGCAGTGAATTTAGGGGCAGGGCTGGGGAGCAGTACTTC.

This clone has just a few counts. The gene calls are TRBV5-1 and TRBJ2-7; D is ambiguous. There are 14 residues in the CDR3. Trimming shortened V by 0 bases and J by 2 bases, and 9 bases separated the two germline ends. Germline-derived CDR1 and CDR2 are SGHRS and YFSETQ. CDR3 DNA sequence: TGCGCCAGCAGCTTGGTGCTACCCACCTACGAGCAGTACTTC. Protein: CASSLVLPTYEQYF.

This clone has only one observation. This chain uses TRBV7-8 with TRBJ1-6, with D unresolved. The CDR3 is made up of 15 amino acids. V was clipped by 1 base and J by 9 bases, with 13 bases between them. CDR1 is SGHVS and CDR2 is FQNEAQ in the germline V gene. The CDR3: CASSLVGGSGSPLHF. CDR3 DNA: TGTGCCAGCAGCTTAGTTGGAGGGTCTGGTTCACCCCTCCACTTT.

The V and J genes are TRBV25-1 and TRBJ2-3, with 12 bases lining up with TRBD2. The CDR3 sequence is 15 residues long. Trimming removed 3 bases from V and 6 bases from J; junction bases left unmatched: 4. The germline V gene encodes CDR1 MGHDK and CDR2 SYGVNS. The CDR3 nucleotides are TGTGCCAGCAGTGACTCTAGCGGGAGGGGTGATACGCAGTATTTT. Protein: CASSDSSGRGDTQYF.

This clone was seen a single time. The CDR3, as DNA: TGTGCCAGCAGCTTCGGACAGGACTCCTACAATGAGCAGTTCTTC. It specifies CASSFGQDSYNEQFF. The gene calls are TRBV5-4 and TRBJ2-1, with 7 bases that match TRBD1. Unmatched junction bases numbered 2, after V lost 2 bases and J lost 0 bases. The CDR3 is made up of 15 amino acids. Germline CDR1 is SGHNT and CDR2 is YYREEE (reference sequence). The full variable domain, rest sourced from reference TRBV5-4 and TRBJ2-1, is ETGVTQSPTHLIKTRGQQVTLRCSSQSGHNTVSWYQQALGQGPQFIFQYYREEENGRGNFPPRFSGLQFPNYSSELNVNALELDDSALYLCASSFGQDSYNEQFFGPGTRLTVL.